The rows below give T cell receptor beta chains drawn from one sample of a study of T cells in Graves' hyperthyroidism and ophthalmopathy. Each CDR3 protein gets one entry after TCRdb re-called the multiplex PCR reads with MiXCR. Seen here are about 600,000 distinct CDR3 sequences, more than 13% observed once, and the top ten hold over 6%. The sequenced sample consisted of blood. Source of these receptors: a woman aged 18 to 35 with Graves' ophthalmopathy. Both conserved end residues are part of each CDR3. D genes are given only for firm matches. Expanded clones are given a class, and other clones once, few, many or no size at all.

. | 14 | TRBJ2-1 | few | TRBV20-1 | TGCAGTGCTCCGCCATCGAGCGGAAACAATGAGCAGTTCTTC | CSAPPSSGNNEQFF
. | 14 | TRBJ1-1 | many | TRBV29-1 | TGCAGCGTTGGGATAGGGGTTTGGAACACTGAAGCTTTCTTT | CSVGIGVWNTEAFF
TRBD1 | 14 | TRBJ2-7 | many | TRBV29-1 | TGCAGCGTTGGTGGACAGGGTTTGGGCTACGAGCAGTACTTC | CSVGGQGLGYEQYF
. | 15 | TRBJ2-7 | . | TRBV14 | TGTGCCAGCAGCCAGATTAGTAGGAGGGGCCCCGAGCAGTACTTC | CASSQISRRGPEQYF
. | 14 | TRBJ2-3 | many | TRBV20-1 | TGCAGTGCTAGAGATGTAATAGACACAGATACGCAGTATTTT | CSARDVIDTDTQYF
. | 15 | TRBJ2-2 | many | TRBV7-8 | TGTGCCAGCAGCTTAGCGCAACTAGTCCCCGGGGAGCTGTTTTTT | CASSLAQLVPGELFF
TRBD2 | 16 | TRBJ2-5 | many | TRBV13 | TGTGCCAGCAGCTCGCGGACTAGCGAGTTACAAGAGACCCAGTACTTC | CASSSRTSELQETQYF
TRBD1 | 15 | TRBJ1-2 | many | TRBV7-2 | TGTGCCAGCAGCTTAATCCAGGGGGCTAGCTATGGCTACACCTTC | CASSLIQGASYGYTF
TRBD1 | 14 | TRBJ2-7 | once | TRBV10-3 | TGTGCCATCAGAACCGGGACAGACTCCTACGAGCAGTACTTC | CAIRTGTDSYEQYF
TRBD2 | 15 | TRBJ2-5 | . | TRBV20-1 | TGCAGTGCTAGACTAGCGGGAGGGATCCAAGAGACCCAGTACTTC | CSARLAGGIQETQYF
. | 18 | TRBJ2-3 | . | TRBV10-3 | TGTGCCATCAGTGAGCCTGGAGGTGCGGGACCCGGAAGGGATACGCAGTATTTT | CAISEPGGAGPGRDTQYF
. | 14 | TRBJ2-7 | many | TRBV20-1 | TGCAGTGCTAGAGGGACCGAGAGCTCCTACAAGCAGTACTTC | CSARGTESSYKQYF
. | 15 | TRBJ2-1 | many | TRBV7-3 | TGTGCCAGCAGCTCCCTGGGAAGCTCCTACAATGAGCAGTTCTTC | CASSSLGSSYNEQFF
. | 17 | TRBJ1-1 | many | TRBV2 | TGTGCCAGCAGTGTTCACAATCCGAGTTGGGCCAACACTGAAGCTTTCTTT | CASSVHNPSWANTEAFF
. | 14 | TRBJ2-3 | many | TRBV13 | TGTGCCAGCAGCTCTAGCGCTGCGGGAGATACGCAGTATTTT | CASSSSAAGDTQYF
TRBD2 | 20 | TRBJ2-4 | . | TRBV3-1 | TGTGCCAGCAGCCAAGTTATCCTAGCGGGAGAGGGGATAGCCAAAAACATTCAGTACTTC | CASSQVILAGEGIAKNIQYF
. | 14 | TRBJ1-3 | few | TRBV29-1 | TGCAGCGTTGACGGGGGGAAGGCTGGAAACACCATATATTTT | CSVDGGKAGNTIYF
TRBD1 | 14 | TRBJ2-6 | many | TRBV29-1 | TGCAGCGTTGCGACAGGGGCTGGGGCCAACGTCCTGACTTTC | CSVATGAGANVLTF
. | 17 | TRBJ1-6 | . | TRBV7-2 | TGTGCCAGCAGCTCCTATTCTTGGGGACGGAATAATTCACCCCTCCACTTT | CASSSYSWGRNNSPLHF
TRBD1 | 14 | TRBJ2-1 | many | TRBV27 | TGTGCCAGCAGTTTGGTCAGGGGGTACAATGAGCAGTTCTTC | CASSLVRGYNEQFF
. | 15 | TRBJ2-7 | few | TRBV7-2 | TGTGCCAGCAGCCCAACCCGGGACACCAGTTACGAGCAGTACTTC | CASSPTRDTSYEQYF
. | 12 | TRBJ1-6 | many | TRBV2 | TGTGCCAGACGGGACCTTAATTCACCCCTCCACTTT | CARRDLNSPLHF
TRBD2 | 16 | TRBJ2-1 | . | TRBV7-9 | TGTGCCAGCAACCCCCTTACTAGCGGAGACTACAATGAGCAGTTCTTC | CASNPLTSGDYNEQFF
. | 16 | TRBJ2-3 | few | TRBV19 | TGTGCCAGTAGTATCGGAGCGAACCGAGGCACAGATACGCAGTATTTT | CASSIGANRGTDTQYF
. | 15 | TRBJ2-6 | few | TRBV4-1 | TGCGCCAGCAGCCAACGTACCTCTGGGGCCAACGTCCTGACTTTC | CASSQRTSGANVLTF
. | 14 | TRBJ2-7 | few | TRBV6-1 | TGTGCCAGCAGCCCGACTTTTACCCTCTACGAGCAGTACTTC | CASSPTFTLYEQYF
. | 14 | TRBJ2-7 | many | TRBV11-2 | TGTGCCAGCAGCTTAGCCAGTTGGACGCATGAGCAGTACTTC | CASSLASWTHEQYF
TRBD1 | 18 | TRBJ2-1 | many | TRBV28 | TGTGCCAGCAGTTTATATGGGGGGGGGACAGGGGCCCACAATGAGCAGTTCTTC | CASSLYGGGTGAHNEQFF
. | 14 | TRBJ1-4 | few | TRBV6-1 | TGTGCCAGCTCCTGGAGGGGTCAAAGTGAAAAACTGTTTTTT | CASSWRGQSEKLFF
TRBD1 | 14 | TRBJ2-7 | . | TRBV7-3 | TGTGCCAGCAGCTTACCCTACAGGGGGAACGAGCAGTACTTC | CASSLPYRGNEQYF
TRBD1 | 15 | TRBJ2-5 | . | TRBV30 | TGTGCCTGGAGCCCGGGGCAGGGGGCGCAGGGGACCCAGTACTTC | CAWSPGQGAQGTQYF
TRBD1 | 14 | TRBJ1-1 | many | TRBV7-9 | TGTGCCAGCAACCTACCTGACAGGGGGCCTGAAGCTTTCTTT | CASNLPDRGPEAFF
. | 15 | TRBJ2-2 | many | TRBV6-1 | TGTGCCAGCAGTGAACGAACTTGGAACACCGGGGAGCTGTTTTTT | CASSERTWNTGELFF
. | 15 | TRBJ2-3 | many | TRBV6-5 | TGTGCCAGCAGTTACGAAGGGTTTTGGACAGATACGCAGTATTTT | CASSYEGFWTDTQYF
TRBD2 | 13 | TRBJ2-1 | . | TRBV20-1 | TGCAGTGCTAGAGGGACTAGCAACGATGAGCAGTTCTTC | CSARGTSNDEQFF
. | 14 | TRBJ2-1 | many | TRBV5-1 | TGCGCCAGCAGCCTGGAGAGGTCCGACAATGAGCAGTTCTTC | CASSLERSDNEQFF
. | 14 | TRBJ2-3 | many | TRBV29-1 | TGCAGCGTTGAGATCGGGATATCCACAGATACGCAGTATTTT | CSVEIGISTDTQYF